Listed below are T cell receptor beta chains from one sample, sequenced in a study of Graves' ophthalmopathy and Graves' hyperthyroidism. TCRdb reprocessed the multiplex PCR reads via MiXCR and lists one record per CDR3 protein. The profile shows about 400,000 distinct CDR3 sequences, less than 20% of them singletons. Sequenced: peripheral blood. The source is a woman aged 18-30 years with stable Graves' hyperthyroidism. The CDR3 runs from the conserved cysteine through the conserved F or W. D genes are given only for firm matches. Clone size is not always given. Where it is, it says once, few, many or a class for expanded clones.

NA,TRBV7-9,many,13,TRBJ1-5,TGTGCCAGCAGCTTAAATGAAGAACAGCCCCAGCATTTT,CASSLNEEQPQHF
TRBD1,TRBV20-1,many,15,TRBJ2-7,TGCAGTGCTAGAGGGTGGGGACAGGGAATCTACGAGCAGTACTTC,CSARGWGQGIYEQYF
TRBD1,TRBV6-1,many,15,TRBJ1-1,TGTGCCAGCAGCCGGACAGGGGGAATCCGAGCTGAAGCTTTCTTT,CASSRTGGIRAEAFF
NA,TRBV11-2,NA,19,TRBJ1-1,TGTGCCAGCAGCTTAGACCCCAGCCGGGTCGGGCGGATGAACACTGAAGCTTTCTTT,CASSLDPSRVGRMNTEAFF
TRBD1,TRBV28,once,15,TRBJ1-1,TGTGCCAGCAGTTGGCCAGGACAGGGAAACACTGAAGCTTTCTTT,CASSWPGQGNTEAFF
TRBD1,TRBV12-3/TRBV12-4,many,15,TRBJ1-1,TGTGCCAGCCTCCCCCTGACAGGGGAGAACACTGAAGCTTTCTTT,CASLPLTGENTEAFF
NA,TRBV6-5,many,10,TRBJ2-7,TGTGCCAGCAGTACATACGAGCAGTACTTC,CASSTYEQYF
NA,TRBV3-1,many,14,TRBJ1-1,TGTGCCAGCAGCCAAGGGGGCTCGAACACTGAAGCTTTCTTT,CASSQGGSNTEAFF
TRBD1,TRBV18,few,14,TRBJ1-2,TGTGCCAGCTTTGCCGGGACAGGGGACTATGGCTACACCTTC,CASFAGTGDYGYTF
NA,TRBV7-8,many,13,TRBJ2-5,TGTGCCAGCAGCTTAGGGCTAGTCGAGACCCAGTACTTC,CASSLGLVETQYF
NA,TRBV12-3/TRBV12-4,many,11,TRBJ2-6,TGTGCCAGCAGTTTGAAGTATGGACAGACTTTC,CASSLKYGQTF
TRBD2,TRBV6-1,NA,16,TRBJ2-7,TGTGCCAGCAGTCTTAGGACTAGCGGGAGTTTACGCGTGCAGTACTTC,CASSLRTSGSLRVQYF
TRBD1,TRBV12-3/TRBV12-4,few,14,TRBJ1-6,TGTGCCAGCAGTAAAGGACAGGGCGTCTCACCCCTCCACTTT,CASSKGQGVSPLHF
TRBD1,TRBV5-6,few,16,TRBJ1-1,TGTGCCAGCAGCCGGCAAGGGGGCGTGGAGAACACTGAAGCTTTCTTT,CASSRQGGVENTEAFF
NA,TRBV2,many,14,TRBJ1-1,TGTGCCAGCAGGGAGCAAACGGGATGGACTGAAGCTTTCTTT,CASREQTGWTEAFF
NA,TRBV12-3/TRBV12-4,many,15,TRBJ2-7,TGTGCCAGCAGTTTATCCTCGCGCAGCTCCTACGAGCAGTACTTC,CASSLSSRSSYEQYF
TRBD2,TRBV4-2,NA,18,TRBJ2-5,TGTGCCAGCAGCCGGGGGACTAGCAGACTCCCGGGGTGGGAGACCCAGTACTTC,CASSRGTSRLPGWETQYF
NA,TRBV28,many,13,TRBJ2-5,TGTGCCAGCAGTTTAATAGGGACGCAGACCCAGTACTTC,CASSLIGTQTQYF
NA,TRBV24-1,many,14,TRBJ1-2,TGTGCCACCAGTGATTTCGCCTGGGACTATGGCTACACCTTC,CATSDFAWDYGYTF
TRBD1,TRBV3-1,few,17,TRBJ2-5,TGTGCCAGCAGCCTTCTGGACAGGGCCAGTCGTCAAGAGACCCAGTACTTC,CASSLLDRASRQETQYF
NA,TRBV7-9,many,15,TRBJ1-1,TGTGCCAGCAGCGGCCCGAGGGGGTTGAACACTGAAGCTTTCTTT,CASSGPRGLNTEAFF
NA,TRBV14,many,17,TRBJ1-6,TGTGCCAGCAGCCAAGGGGGTTTTGCATCCTATAATTCACCCCTCCACTTT,CASSQGGFASYNSPLHF
NA,TRBV9,few,14,TRBJ2-7,TGTGCCAGCAGCGTAGCTGGGGGCTTCTACGAGCAGTACTTC,CASSVAGGFYEQYF